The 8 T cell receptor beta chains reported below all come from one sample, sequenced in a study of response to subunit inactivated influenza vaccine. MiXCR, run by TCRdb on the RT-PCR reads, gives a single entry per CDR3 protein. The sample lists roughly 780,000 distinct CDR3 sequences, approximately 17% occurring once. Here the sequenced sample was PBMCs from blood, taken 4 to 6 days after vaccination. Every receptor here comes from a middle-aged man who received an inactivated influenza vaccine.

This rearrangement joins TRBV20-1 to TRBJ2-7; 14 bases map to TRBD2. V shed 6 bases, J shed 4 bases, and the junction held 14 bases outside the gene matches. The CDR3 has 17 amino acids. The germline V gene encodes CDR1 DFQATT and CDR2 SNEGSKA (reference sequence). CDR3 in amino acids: CSAHPFPGLAGEYEQYF. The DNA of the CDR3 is TGCAGTGCCCATCCCTTTCCGGGACTAGCGGGAGAGTACGAGCAGTACTTC.

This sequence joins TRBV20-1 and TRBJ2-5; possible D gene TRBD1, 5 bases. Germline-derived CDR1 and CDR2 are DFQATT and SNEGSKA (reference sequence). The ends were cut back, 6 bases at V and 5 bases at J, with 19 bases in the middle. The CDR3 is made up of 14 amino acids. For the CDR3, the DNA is TGCAGTGCAAACGCCCATGACAGTCAGGAGACCCAGTACTTC. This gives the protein CSANAHDSQETQYF.

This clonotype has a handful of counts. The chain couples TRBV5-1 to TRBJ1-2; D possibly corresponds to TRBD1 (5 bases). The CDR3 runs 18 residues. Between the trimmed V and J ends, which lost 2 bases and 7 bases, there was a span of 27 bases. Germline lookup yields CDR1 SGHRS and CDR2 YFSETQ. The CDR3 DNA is TGCGCCAGCAGCTTTACATTCTCCGGGGCCGCGTGGTCGTTTGGCTACACCTTC. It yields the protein CASSFTFSGAAWSFGYTF.

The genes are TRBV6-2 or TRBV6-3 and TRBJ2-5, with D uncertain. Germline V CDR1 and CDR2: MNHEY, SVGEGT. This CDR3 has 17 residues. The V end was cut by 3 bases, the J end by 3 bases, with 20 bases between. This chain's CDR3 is CASSYTLLQRAKETQYF. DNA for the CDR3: TGTGCCAGCAGTTATACGCTTCTTCAAAGGGCGAAAGAGACCCAGTACTTC.

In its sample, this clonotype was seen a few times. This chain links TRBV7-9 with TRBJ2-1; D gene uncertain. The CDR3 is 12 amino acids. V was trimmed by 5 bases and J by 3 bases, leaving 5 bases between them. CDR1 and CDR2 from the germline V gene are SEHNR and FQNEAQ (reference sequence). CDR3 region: CASSQHYNEQFF. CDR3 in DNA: TGTGCCAGCAGCCAACACTACAATGAGCAGTTCTTC.

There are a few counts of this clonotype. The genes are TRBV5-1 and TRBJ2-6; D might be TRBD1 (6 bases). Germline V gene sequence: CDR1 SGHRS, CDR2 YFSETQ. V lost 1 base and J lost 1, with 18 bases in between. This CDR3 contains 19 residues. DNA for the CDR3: TGCGCCAGCAGCTTGCCCTGGGACACAAATCCATCTGGGGCCAACGTCCTGACTTTC. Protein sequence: CASSLPWDTNPSGANVLTF. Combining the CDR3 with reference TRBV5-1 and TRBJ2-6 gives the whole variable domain KAGVTQTPRYLIKTRGQQVTLSCSPISGHRSVSWYQQTPGQGLQFLFEYFSETQRNKGNFPGRFSGRQFSNSRSEMNVSTLELGDSALYLCASSLPWDTNPSGANVLTFGAGSRLTVL.

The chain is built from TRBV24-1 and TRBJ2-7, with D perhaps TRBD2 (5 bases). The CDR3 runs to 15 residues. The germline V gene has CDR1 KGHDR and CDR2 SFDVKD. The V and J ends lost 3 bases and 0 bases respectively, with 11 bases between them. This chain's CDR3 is CATSDAGGTSYEQYF. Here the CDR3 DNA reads TGTGCCACCAGTGATGCAGGAGGCACCTCCTACGAGCAGTACTTC.

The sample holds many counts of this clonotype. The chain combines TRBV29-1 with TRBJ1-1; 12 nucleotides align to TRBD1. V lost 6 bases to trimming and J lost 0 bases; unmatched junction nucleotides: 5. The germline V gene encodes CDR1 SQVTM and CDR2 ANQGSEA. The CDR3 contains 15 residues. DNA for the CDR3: TGCAGCGTGGGACAGGGGGCATTTCTGAACACTGAAGCTTTCTTT. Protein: CSVGQGAFLNTEAFF.